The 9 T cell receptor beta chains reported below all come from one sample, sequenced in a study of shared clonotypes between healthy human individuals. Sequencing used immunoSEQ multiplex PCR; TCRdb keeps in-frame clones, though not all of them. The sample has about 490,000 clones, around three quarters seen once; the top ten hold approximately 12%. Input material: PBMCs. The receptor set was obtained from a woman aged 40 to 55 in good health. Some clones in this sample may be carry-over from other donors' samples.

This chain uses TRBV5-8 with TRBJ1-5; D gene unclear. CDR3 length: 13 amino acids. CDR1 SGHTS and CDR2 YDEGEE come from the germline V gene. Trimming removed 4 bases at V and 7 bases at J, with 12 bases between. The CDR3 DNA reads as TGTGCCAGCAGCCTGGGAATAGACCAGCCCCAGCATTTT. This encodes CASSLGIDQPQHF.

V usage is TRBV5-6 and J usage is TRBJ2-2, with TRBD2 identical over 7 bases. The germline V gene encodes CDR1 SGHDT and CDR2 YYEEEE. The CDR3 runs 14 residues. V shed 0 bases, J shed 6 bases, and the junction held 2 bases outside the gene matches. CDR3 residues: CASSLGGGAGELFF. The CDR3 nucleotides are TGTGCCAGCAGCTTGGGGGGAGGGGCCGGGGAGCTGTTTTTT.

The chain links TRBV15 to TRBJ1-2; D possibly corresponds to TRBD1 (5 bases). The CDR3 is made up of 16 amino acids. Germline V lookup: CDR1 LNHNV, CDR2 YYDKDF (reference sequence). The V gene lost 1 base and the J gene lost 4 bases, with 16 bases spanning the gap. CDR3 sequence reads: CATSRARTPEGYGYTF. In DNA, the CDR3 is TGTGCCACCAGCAGAGCGAGGACACCCGAGGGCTATGGCTACACCTTC.

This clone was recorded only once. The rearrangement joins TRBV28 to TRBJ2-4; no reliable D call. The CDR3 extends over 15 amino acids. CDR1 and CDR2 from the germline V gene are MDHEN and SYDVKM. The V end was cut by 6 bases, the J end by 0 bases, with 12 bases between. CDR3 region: CASSPRRLAKNIQYF. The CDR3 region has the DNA TGTGCCAGCAGCCCACGGCGGCTAGCCAAAAACATTCAGTACTTC.

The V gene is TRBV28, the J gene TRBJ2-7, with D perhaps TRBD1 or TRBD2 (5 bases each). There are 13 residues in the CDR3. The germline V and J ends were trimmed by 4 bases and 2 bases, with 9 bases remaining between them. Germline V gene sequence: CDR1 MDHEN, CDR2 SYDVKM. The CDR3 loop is CASSWGRTYEQYF. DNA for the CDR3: TGTGCCAGCAGTTGGGGACGGACCTACGAGCAGTACTTC.

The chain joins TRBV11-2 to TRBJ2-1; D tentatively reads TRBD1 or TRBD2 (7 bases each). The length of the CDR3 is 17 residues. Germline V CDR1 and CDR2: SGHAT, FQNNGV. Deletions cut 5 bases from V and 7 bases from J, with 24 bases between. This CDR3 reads CASSRGWGGGGRNEQFF. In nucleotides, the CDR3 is TGTGCCAGCAGCCGAGGGTGGGGAGGGGGCGGTCGAAATGAGCAGTTCTTC.

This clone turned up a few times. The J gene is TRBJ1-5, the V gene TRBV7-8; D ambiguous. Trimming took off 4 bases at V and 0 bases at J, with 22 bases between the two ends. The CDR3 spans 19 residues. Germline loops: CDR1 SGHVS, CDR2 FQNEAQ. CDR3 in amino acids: CASSSTYRGRTSSNQPQHF. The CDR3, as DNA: TGTGCCAGCAGCTCGACGTATCGTGGCAGGACCTCTAGCAATCAGCCCCAGCATTTT.

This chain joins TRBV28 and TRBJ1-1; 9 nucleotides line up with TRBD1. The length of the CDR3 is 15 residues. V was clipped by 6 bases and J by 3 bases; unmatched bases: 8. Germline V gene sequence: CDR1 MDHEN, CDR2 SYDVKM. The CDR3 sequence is CASSLRQGGHTEAFF. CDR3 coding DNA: TGTGCCAGCAGCCTCAGACAGGGGGGCCACACTGAAGCTTTCTTT.

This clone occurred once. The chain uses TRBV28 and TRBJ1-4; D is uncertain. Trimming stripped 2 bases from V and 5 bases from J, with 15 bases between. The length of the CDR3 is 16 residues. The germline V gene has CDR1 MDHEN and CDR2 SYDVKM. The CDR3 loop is CASSLGVRGSNEKLFF. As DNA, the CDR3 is TGTGCCAGCAGTTTAGGGGTCCGGGGAAGCAATGAAAAACTGTTTTTT. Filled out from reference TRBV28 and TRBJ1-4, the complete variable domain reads DVKVTQSSRYLVKRTGEKVFLECVQDMDHENMFWYRQDPGLGLRLIYFSYDVKMKEKGDIPEGYSVSREKKERFSLILESASTNQTSMYLCASSLGVRGSNEKLFFGSGTQLSVL.